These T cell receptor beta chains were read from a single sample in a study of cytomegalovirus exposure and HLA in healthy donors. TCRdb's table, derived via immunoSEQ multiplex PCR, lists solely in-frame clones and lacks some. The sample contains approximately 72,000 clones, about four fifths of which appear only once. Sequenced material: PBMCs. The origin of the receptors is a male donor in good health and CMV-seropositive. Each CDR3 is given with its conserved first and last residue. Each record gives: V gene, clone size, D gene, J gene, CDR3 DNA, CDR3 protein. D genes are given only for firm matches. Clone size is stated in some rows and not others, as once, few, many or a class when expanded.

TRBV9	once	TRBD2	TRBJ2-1	TGTGCCAGCAGCGACGGGACTAGCCAGTTCTTC	CASSDGTSQFF
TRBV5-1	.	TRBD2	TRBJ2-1	TGCGCCAGCAGCCTAAAGACTAGCGGGGTATACAATGAGCAGTTCTTC	CASSLKTSGVYNEQFF
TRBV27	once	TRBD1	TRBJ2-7	TGTGCCAGCAGTCTCCGGGACAGGGCCACCGAGCAGTACTTC	CASSLRDRATEQYF
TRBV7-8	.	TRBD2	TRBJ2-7	TGTGCCAGCAGCTTAGTAACTAGCGGGGCTGGGGCTTCAGGCGAGCAGTACTTC	CASSLVTSGAGASGEQYF
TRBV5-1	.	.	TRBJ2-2	TGCGCCAGCAGCCCTGAGGTTGGGAGCACCGGGGAGCTGTTTTTT	CASSPEVGSTGELFF
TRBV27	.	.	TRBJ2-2	TGTGCCAGCACCTATAGCGGGAACACCGGGGAGCTGTTTTTT	CASTYSGNTGELFF
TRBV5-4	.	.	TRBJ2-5	TGTGCCAGCAGCAGGGCCGGGACTTTCAAAGAGACCCAGTACTTC	CASSRAGTFKETQYF
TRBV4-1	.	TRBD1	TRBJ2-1	TGCGCCAGCAGCCAAGGCCCGCTCCCGACAGGGACGCGGCGTAATGAGCAGTTCTTC	CASSQGPLPTGTRRNEQFF
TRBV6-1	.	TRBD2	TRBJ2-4	TGTGCCAGCAGGCCCGGCGGGGGCATTCAGTACTTC	CASRPGGGIQYF
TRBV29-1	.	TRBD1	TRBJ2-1	TGCAGCGTTGCGGGCAGCCCAGGGGGCTGCAATGAGCAGTTCTTC	CSVAGSPGGCNEQFF
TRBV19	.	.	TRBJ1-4	TGTGCCAGTAGTTCCCAGACAGCCCTTCAAGAAAAACTGTTTTTT	CASSSQTALQEKLFF
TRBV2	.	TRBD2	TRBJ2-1	TGTGCCAGCAGAAGCGGGGCCTCCTACAATGAGCAGTTCTTC	CASRSGASYNEQFF
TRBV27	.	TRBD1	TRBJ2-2	TGTGCCATCGGACAGGCCGGGGAGCTGTTTTTT	CAIGQAGELFF
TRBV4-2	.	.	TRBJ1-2	TGTGCCAGCAGCTTGCCCCAGGGTAACTATGGCTACACCTTC	CASSLPQGNYGYTF
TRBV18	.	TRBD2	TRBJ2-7	TGTGCCAGCTCACCACTTTCGGGAGGATACGAGCAGTACTTC	CASSPLSGGYEQYF
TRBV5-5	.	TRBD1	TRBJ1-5	TGTGCCAGCAGCTTCGCGACCGGGACAGGGGGCTTTCAGCCCCAGCATTTT	CASSFATGTGGFQPQHF
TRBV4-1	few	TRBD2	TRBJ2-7	TGCGCCAGCAGCCGCCGGGGGGGCTTAGGAGGGTACGAGCAGTACTTC	CASSRRGGLGGYEQYF
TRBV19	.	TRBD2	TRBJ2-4	TGTGCCAGTAGTACCCAAAAAGCGGGAGAGGGGAACATTCAGTACTTC	CASSTQKAGEGNIQYF
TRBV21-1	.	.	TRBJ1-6	TGTGCCAGCAGCAAAGGGGGTAAAGACAGGCCACCCCTCCACTTT	CASSKGGKDRPPLHF
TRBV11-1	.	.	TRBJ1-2	TGTGCCAGCAGCTTCGAAACAGGAGCCTATGGCTACACCTTC	CASSFETGAYGYTF
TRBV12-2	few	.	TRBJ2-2	TGTGCAAGTCGCTCAGGGGGCGGGGAGCTGTTTTTT	CASRSGGGELFF
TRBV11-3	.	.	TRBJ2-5	TGTGCCAGCAGCCTAAGGACCGGTGAGGGTGAGACCCAGTACTTC	CASSLRTGEGETQYF
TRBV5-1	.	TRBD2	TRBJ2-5	TGCGCCAGTTTAGGCGGGGGACAAGAGACCCAGTACTTC	CASLGGGQETQYF
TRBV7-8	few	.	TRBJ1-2	TGTGCCAGCAGCCCGGCCGCGGGCTATGGCTACACCTTC	CASSPAAGYGYTF
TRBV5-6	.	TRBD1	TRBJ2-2	TGTGCCAGCAGCTTTCGCCAGGGGGCGAACACCGGGGAGCTGTTTTTT	CASSFRQGANTGELFF
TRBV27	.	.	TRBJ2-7	TGTGCCAGCAGCTCACTTAGCGGTCTTCCCTACGAGCAGTACTTC	CASSSLSGLPYEQYF
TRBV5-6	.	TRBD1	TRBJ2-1	TGTGCCAGCAGCACAACAGGGGGCAATGAGCAGTTCTTC	CASSTTGGNEQFF
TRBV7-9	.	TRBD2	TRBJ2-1	TGTGCCAGCAGCGAAACTAGCGGGTTACTGAATGAGCAGTTCTTC	CASSETSGLLNEQFF
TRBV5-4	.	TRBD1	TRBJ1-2	TGTGCCAGCAGCCGGACAGGGGGAGGCTACACCTTC	CASSRTGGGYTF
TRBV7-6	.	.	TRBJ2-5	TGTGCCAGCAGCTTCGTCGGGGGAATGGGGGAGACCCAGTACTTC	CASSFVGGMGETQYF
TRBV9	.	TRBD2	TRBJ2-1	TGTGCCAGCAGCGTAGAACTAGCGGACTACAATGAGCAGTTCTTC	CASSVELADYNEQFF
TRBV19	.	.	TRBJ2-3	TGTGCCAGTAGTATATATGTCACTAGCACAGATACGCAGTATTTT	CASSIYVTSTDTQYF
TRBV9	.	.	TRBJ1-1	TGTGCCAGCAGCTCAGAGGTGGGTTATACTGAAGCTTTCTTT	CASSSEVGYTEAFF
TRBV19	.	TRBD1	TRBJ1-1	TGTGCCAGTAGTATAGGGGACAGGGGGCGGACTGAAGCTTTCTTT	CASSIGDRGRTEAFF
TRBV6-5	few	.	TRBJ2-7	TGTGCCAGCACGGGGTACGAGCAGTACTTC	CASTGYEQYF
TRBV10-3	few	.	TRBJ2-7	TGTGCCATCGGGCGCCTGCAACCTTACGAGCAGTACTTC	CAIGRLQPYEQYF
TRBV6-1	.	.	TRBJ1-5	TGTGCCAGCAGTGAAGGTTGGGGCGGTAGCAATCAGCCCCAGCATTTT	CASSEGWGGSNQPQHF
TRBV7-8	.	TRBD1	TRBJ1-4	TGTGCCAGCAGCTCCGGGACAGCAGCAACTAATGAAAAACTGTTTTTT	CASSSGTAATNEKLFF
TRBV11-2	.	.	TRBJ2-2	TGTGCCAGCAGCCCAGGGTCTGCGAACACCGGGGAGCTGTTTTTT	CASSPGSANTGELFF
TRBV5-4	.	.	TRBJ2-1	TGTGCCAGCAGCTTTAGTAAAAATGAGCAGTTCTTC	CASSFSKNEQFF
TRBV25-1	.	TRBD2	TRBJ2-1	TGTGCCAGCAGTGTAGGAGGACTAGCGGCTTCCTACAATGAGCAGTTCTTC	CASSVGGLAASYNEQFF
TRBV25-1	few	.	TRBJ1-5	TGTGCCAGCAGTGAACATTTGTCGGGCAATCAGCCCCAGCATTTT	CASSEHLSGNQPQHF
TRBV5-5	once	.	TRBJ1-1	TGTGCCAGCAGCTCAGGGGCCTGGGACACTGAAGCTTTCTTT	CASSSGAWDTEAFF
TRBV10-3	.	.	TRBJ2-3	TGTGCCATCAGTGCAGGGGGGGATACGCAGTATTTT	CAISAGGDTQYF